This note documents a single T cell receptor (beta chain) sequence. The data were obtained in a study of blood T cell repertoires in COVID-19. Study summary: Acute and convalescent COVID-19 specimens originated in the United States, Italy and Spain. Sources were T cells, B-cell-depleted T cells, or PBMCs; the material itself was cDNA or gDNA.

The germline V gene has CDR1 MNHEY and CDR2 SMNVEV (reference sequence). Trimming pared 7 bases from V and 5 bases from J, leaving 17 bases between. This CDR3 is 14 amino acids long. In the source study's methods: Amplification from reference gene primers served as the basis for estimated nucleated cell counts. Using immunoSEQ multiplex PCR, the repertoire was profiled, and TCRdb retains in-frame clones only, with some absent. V and J calls and clone size are copied from that table; D and trimming were computed from the DNA. The data hold some 300,000 clones, with about 86% observed a single time. The Seattle patients, enrolled during active infection, were followed longitudinally.

The gene calls are TRBV27 and TRBJ1-2, with no clear D. This TCR was recovered from a woman in her seventies with COVID-19, enrolled during active disease. Sequencing input: peripheral blood. The CDR3 sequence: CASTDFRTGYGYTF. CDR3 in DNA: TGTGCCAGCACCGACTTTCGGACTGGTTATGGCTACACCTTC.